What follows describes a single T cell receptor (beta chain). Its antigen remains unidentified. These data belong to a study of post-analysis software for immune sequencing data. Study background: Progressive-relapsing, secondary progressive and relapsing-remitting multiple sclerosis were among the disease courses included.

The ends were cut back, 3 bases at V and 6 bases at J, with 14 bases in the middle. The CDR3 sequence is 14 residues long. Per germline, CDR1 SGDLS and CDR2 YYNGEE. Incorporated into the TCR beta cDNA libraries were unique molecular identifiers, which served to reduce PCR and sequencing biases. Starting from approximately 1 to 10 million T cells, the study yielded about 490,000 cDNA molecules. TCRdb re-called the PCR reads with MiXCR, one entry per CDR3 protein. The sample yields approximately 730,000 distinct CDR3 sequences, more than 45% seen once. Study outcomes and limitations: Roughly five TRBV segments appeared more often in patients than in controls, and TRBV5-6, TRBV5-1 and TRBV20-1 were among these. Controls significantly exceeded multiple sclerosis patients in normalized Chao1 diversity.

The clonotype comes from a girl under 18 with multiple sclerosis. The chain recombines TRBV9 with TRBJ2-3, with D perhaps TRBD2 (7 bases). Sequencing was performed on blood. The CDR3 coding sequence is TGTGCCAGCAGCGCCCGGGGGGCGGAGGATACGCAGTATTTT. Amino acids: CASSARGAEDTQYF.